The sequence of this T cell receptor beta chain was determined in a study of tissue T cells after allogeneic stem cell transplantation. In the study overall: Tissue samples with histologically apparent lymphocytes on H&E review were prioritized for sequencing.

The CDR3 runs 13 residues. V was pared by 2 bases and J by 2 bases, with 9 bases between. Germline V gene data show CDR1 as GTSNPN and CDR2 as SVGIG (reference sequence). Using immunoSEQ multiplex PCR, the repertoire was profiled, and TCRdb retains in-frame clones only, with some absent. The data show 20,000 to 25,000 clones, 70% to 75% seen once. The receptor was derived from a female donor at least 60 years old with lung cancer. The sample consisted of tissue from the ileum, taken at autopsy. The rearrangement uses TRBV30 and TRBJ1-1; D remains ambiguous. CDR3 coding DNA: TGTGCCTGGAGTATACAGACCAACACTGAAGCTTTCTTT. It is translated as CAWSIQTNTEAFF.